This TCR beta chain is drawn from a study of siplizumab effects on memory and regulatory T cells. The V gene end was trimmed by 5 bases and the J gene end by 5 bases; junction bases not matched to a gene: 11. This CDR3 has 16 amino acids. The germline V gene has CDR1 SGHVS and CDR2 FQNEAQ. Assay used: immunoSEQ multiplex PCR; TCRdb lists only in-frame clones, some missing. The sample consists of about 91,000 clones, over 85% of them appearing once. The gene calls are TRBV7-8 and TRBJ2-1; 8 nucleotides line up with TRBD2. The receptor was isolated from a human donor in good health. Source material: CD8+ T cells sorted from blood. The CDR3 DNA reads as TGTGCCAGCAGCCCCCCCCGGGGGGGCTGGGACAATGAGCAGTTCTTC. It is translated as CASSPPRGGWDNEQFF.